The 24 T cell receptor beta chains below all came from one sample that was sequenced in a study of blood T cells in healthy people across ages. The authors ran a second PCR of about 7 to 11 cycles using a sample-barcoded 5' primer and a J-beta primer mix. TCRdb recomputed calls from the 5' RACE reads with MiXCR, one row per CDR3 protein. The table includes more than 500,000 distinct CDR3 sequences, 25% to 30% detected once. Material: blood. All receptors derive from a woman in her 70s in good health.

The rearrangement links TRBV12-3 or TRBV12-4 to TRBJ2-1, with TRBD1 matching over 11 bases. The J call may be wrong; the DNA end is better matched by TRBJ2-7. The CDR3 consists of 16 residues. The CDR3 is CASSFGTGGSSYEQYF. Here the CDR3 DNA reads TGTGCCAGCAGTTTCGGGACAGGGGGGAGCTCCTACGAGCAGTACTTC.

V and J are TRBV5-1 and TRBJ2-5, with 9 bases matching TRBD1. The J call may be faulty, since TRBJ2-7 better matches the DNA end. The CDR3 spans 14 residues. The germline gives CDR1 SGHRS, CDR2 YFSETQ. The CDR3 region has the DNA TGCGCCAGCAGCTTGGGAGGGACAGGGAACGAGCAGTACTTC. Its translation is CASSLGGTGNEQYF.

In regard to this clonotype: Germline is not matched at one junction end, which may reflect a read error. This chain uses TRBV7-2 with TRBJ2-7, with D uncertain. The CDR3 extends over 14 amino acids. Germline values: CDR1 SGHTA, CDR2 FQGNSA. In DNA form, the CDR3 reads TGTGCCAGCAGCTTCTACACGGCCAAATACGAGCAGCACTTC. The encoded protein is CASSFYTAKYEQHF. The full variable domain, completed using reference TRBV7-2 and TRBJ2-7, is GAGVSQSPSNKVTEKGKDVELRCDPISGHTALYWYRQSLGQGLEFLIYFQGNSAPDKSGLPSDRFSAERTGGSVSTLTIQRTQQEDSAVYLCASSFYTAKYEQHFGPGTRLTVT.

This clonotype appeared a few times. CDR3 in amino acids: CASSYNRDTEAFF. CDR3 nucleotides: TGTGCCAGCAGTTATAATCGGGACACTGAAGCTTTCTTT. The gene calls are TRBV6-6 and TRBJ1-1; D uncertain. Germline CDR1 MNHNY, CDR2 SVGAGI (reference sequence). Deletions cut 3 bases from V and 3 bases from J, with 8 bases between. The CDR3 runs 13 residues.

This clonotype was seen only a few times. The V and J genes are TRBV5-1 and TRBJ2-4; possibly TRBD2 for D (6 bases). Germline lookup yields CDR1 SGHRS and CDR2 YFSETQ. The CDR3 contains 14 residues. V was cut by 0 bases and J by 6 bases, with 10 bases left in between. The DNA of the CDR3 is TGCGCCAGCAGCTTGGTGGGCGGGGTAAACATTCAGTACTTC. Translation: CASSLVGGVNIQYF.

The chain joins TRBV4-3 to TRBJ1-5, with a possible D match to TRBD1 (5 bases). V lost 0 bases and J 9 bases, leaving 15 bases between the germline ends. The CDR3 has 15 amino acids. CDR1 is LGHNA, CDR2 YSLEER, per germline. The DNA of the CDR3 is TGCGCCAGCAGCCAAGATCCCCAGGCTGGGGGGCCCCAGCATTTT. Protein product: CASSQDPQAGGPQHF.

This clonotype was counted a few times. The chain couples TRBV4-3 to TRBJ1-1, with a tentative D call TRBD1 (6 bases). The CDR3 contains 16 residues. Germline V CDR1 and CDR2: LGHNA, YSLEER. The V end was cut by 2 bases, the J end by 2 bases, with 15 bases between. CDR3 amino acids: CASSQRIQGTNTEAFF. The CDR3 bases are TGCGCCAGCAGCCAAAGGATTCAGGGGACCAACACTGAAGCTTTCTTT.

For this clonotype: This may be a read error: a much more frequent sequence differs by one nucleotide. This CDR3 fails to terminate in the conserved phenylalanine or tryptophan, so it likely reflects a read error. CDR3 bases: TGTGCCAGCAGTTTCCTTCGCACTGGAAGGGATTCTGAAGCTTTCCTT. Its protein product is CASSFLRTGRDSEAFL. This sequence joins TRBV12-3 or TRBV12-4 and TRBJ1-1; D remains unclear. The length of the CDR3 is 16 residues. V dropped 3 bases and J dropped 6 bases, with 20 bases sitting between them.

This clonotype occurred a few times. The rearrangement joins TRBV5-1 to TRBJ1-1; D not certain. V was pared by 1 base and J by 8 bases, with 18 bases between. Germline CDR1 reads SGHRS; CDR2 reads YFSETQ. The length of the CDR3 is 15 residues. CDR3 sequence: CASSLFFPEGGEAFF. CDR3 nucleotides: TGCGCCAGCAGCTTGTTTTTTCCAGAGGGCGGCGAAGCTTTCTTT.

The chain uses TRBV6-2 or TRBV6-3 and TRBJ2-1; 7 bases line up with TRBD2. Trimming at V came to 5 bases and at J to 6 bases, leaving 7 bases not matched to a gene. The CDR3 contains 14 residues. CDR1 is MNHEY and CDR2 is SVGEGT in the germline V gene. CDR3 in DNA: TGTGCCAGCAGTGGGACGAGCGGGGTCAATGAGCAGTTCTTC. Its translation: CASSGTSGVNEQFF.

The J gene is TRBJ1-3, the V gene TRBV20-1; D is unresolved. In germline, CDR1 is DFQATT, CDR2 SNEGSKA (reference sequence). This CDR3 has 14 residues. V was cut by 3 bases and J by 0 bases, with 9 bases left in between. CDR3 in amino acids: CSARGTLSGNTIYF. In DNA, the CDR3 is TGCAGTGCTAGGGGAACCCTCTCTGGAAACACCATATATTTT.

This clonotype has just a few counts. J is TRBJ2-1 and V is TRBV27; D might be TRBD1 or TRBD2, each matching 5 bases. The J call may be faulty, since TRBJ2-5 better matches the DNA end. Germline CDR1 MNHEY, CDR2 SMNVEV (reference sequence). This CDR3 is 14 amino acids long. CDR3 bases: TGTGCCAGCAGCCAACTAGTGGGGGAGGAGACCCAGTACTTC. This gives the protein CASSQLVGEETQYF.

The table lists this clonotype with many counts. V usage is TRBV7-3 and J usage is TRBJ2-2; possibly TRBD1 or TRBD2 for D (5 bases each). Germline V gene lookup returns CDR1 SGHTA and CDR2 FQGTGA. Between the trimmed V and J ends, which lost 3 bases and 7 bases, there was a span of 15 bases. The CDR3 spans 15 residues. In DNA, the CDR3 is TGTGCCAGCAGCTTCTCCAGGGACGGTGGCGGGGAGCTGTTTTTT. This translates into CASSFSRDGGGELFF. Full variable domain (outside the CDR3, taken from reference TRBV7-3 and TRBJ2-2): GAGVSQTPSNKVTEKGKYVELRCDPISGHTALYWYRQSLGQGPEFLIYFQGTGAADDSGLPNDRFFAVRPEGSVSTLKIQRTERGDSAVYLCASSFSRDGGGELFFGEGSRLTVL.

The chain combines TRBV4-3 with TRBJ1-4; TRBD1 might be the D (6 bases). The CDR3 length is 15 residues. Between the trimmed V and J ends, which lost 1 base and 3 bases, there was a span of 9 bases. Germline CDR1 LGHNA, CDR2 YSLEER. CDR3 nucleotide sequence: TGCGCCAGCAGCCAAGCGGACAGATCTAATGAAAAACTGTTTTTT. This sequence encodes CASSQADRSNEKLFF.

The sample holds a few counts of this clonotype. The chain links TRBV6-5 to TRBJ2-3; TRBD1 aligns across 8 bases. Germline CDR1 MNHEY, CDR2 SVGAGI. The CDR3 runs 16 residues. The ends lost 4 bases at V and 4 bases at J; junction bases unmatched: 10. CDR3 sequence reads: CASSWWTGKGADTQYF. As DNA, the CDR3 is TGTGCCAGCAGTTGGTGGACAGGGAAAGGTGCAGATACGCAGTATTTT.

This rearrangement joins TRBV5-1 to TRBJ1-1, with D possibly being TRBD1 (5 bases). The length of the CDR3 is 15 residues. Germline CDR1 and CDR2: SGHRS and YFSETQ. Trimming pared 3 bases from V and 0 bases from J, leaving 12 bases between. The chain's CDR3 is CASSYEGQLNTEAFF. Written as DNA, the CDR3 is TGCGCCAGCAGCTACGAGGGGCAGTTGAACACTGAAGCTTTCTTT. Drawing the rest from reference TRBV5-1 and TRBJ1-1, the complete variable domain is KAGVTQTPRYLIKTRGQQVTLSCSPISGHRSVSWYQQTPGQGLQFLFEYFSETQRNKGNFPGRFSGRQFSNSRSEMNVSTLELGDSALYLCASSYEGQLNTEAFFGQGTRLTVV.

This CDR3 is CASTLGDSFVTEAFF. The CDR3 nucleotides read TGTGCCAGCACCCTCGGGGACAGTTTTGTCACTGAAGCTTTCTTT. The V and J genes are TRBV9 and TRBJ1-1; 7 nucleotides agree with TRBD1. This CDR3 is built from 15 residues. Germline values: CDR1 SGDLS, CDR2 YYNGEE. With V trimmed by 6 bases and J by 4 bases, 12 bases remained unmatched.

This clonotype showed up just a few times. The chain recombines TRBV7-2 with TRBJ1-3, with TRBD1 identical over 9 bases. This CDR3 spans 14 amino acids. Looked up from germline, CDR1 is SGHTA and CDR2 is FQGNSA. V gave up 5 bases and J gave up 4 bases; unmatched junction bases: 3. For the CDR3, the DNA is TGTGCCAGCAGCCTTGACAGGGGGGGAAACACCATATATTTT. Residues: CASSLDRGGNTIYF. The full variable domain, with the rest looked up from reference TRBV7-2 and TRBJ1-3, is GAGVSQSPSNKVTEKGKDVELRCDPISGHTALYWYRQSLGQGLEFLIYFQGNSAPDKSGLPSDRFSAERTGGSVSTLTIQRTQQEDSAVYLCASSLDRGGNTIYFGEGSWLTVV.

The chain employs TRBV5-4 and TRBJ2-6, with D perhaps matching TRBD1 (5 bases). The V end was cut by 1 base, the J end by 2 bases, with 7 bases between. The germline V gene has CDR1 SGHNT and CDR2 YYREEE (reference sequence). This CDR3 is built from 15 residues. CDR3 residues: CASSLRTTGANVLTF. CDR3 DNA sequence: TGTGCCAGCAGCTTGCGGACAACTGGGGCCAACGTCCTGACTTTC.

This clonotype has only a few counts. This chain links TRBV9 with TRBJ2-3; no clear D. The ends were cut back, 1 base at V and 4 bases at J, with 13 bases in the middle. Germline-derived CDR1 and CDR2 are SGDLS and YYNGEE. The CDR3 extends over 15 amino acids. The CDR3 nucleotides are TGTGCCAGCAGCGTAACGTCAACCCTCCCAGATACGCAGTATTTT. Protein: CASSVTSTLPDTQYF.

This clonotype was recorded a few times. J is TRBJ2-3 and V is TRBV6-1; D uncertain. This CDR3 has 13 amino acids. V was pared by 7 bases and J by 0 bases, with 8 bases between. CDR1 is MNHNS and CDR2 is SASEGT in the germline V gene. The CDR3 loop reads CASKKPSTDTQYF. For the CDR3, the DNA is TGTGCCAGCAAAAAACCTAGCACAGATACGCAGTATTTT.

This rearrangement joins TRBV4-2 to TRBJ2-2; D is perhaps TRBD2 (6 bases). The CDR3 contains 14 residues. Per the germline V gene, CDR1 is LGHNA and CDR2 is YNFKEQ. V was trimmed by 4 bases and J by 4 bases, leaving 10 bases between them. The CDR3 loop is CASSPGLTTGELFF. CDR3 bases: TGTGCCAGCAGCCCGGGACTCACCACCGGGGAGCTGTTTTTT.

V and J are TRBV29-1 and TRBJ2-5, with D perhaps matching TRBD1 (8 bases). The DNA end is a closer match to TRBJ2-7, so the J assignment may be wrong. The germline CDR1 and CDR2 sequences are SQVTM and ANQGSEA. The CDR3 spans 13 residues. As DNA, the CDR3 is TGCAGCGTTGAAGCACAGGGGGGGTACGAGCAGTACTTC. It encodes CSVEAQGGYEQYF.

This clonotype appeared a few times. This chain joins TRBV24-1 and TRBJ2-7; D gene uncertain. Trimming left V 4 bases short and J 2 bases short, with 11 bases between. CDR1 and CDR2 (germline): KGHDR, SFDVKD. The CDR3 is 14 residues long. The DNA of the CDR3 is TGTGCCACCAGTGACACTACAGAGACCTACGAGCAGTACTTC. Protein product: CATSDTTETYEQYF.